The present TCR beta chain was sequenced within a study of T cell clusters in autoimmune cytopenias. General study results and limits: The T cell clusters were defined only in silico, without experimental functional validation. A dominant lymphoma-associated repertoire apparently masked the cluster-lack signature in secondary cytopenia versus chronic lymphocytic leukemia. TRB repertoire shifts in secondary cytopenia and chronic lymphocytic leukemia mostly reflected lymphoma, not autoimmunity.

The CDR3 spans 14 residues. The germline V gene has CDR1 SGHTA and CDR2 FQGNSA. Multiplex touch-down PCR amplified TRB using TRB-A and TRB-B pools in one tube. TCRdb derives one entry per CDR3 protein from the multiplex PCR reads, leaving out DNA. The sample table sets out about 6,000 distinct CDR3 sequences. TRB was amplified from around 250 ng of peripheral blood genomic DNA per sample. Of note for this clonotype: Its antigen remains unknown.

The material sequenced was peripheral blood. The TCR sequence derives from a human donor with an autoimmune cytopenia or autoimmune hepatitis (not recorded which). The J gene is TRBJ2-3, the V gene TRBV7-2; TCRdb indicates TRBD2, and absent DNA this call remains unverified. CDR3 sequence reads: CASSLGLAGYTQYF.